A selection of T cell receptor beta chains follows, all from one sample in a study of identical twins. TCRdb re-derived calls from the 5' RACE reads in MiXCR, one entry per CDR3 protein. The sample includes around 570,000 distinct CDR3 sequences, just under 10% of them seen just once. The sample was also reused in another study, on yellow fever vaccine responses in identical twins.

The sample consisted of PBMCs. These receptor sequences come from a woman between 18 and 29 years old in good health. CDR3s include the opening cysteine and the closing phenylalanine or tryptophan. The order of the fields is clone size, V gene, D gene, J gene, CDR3 DNA, CDR3 protein. A D gene is named only where the DNA matches it firmly. For some rows the clone size is stated as once, few or many, or as a class when expanded; others skip it.

many,TRBV7-9,NA,TRBJ1-2,TGTGCCAGCAGCCCAGGGGCAGGCTCCTACACCTTC,CASSPGAGSYTF
many,TRBV7-8,TRBD1,TRBJ1-5,TGTGCCAGCAGCCGAGACAGGGTACCTCAGCCCCAGCATTTT,CASSRDRVPQPQHF
NA,TRBV10-3,TRBD2,TRBJ2-3,TGTGCCATCAGTGAGTCCCTAGCGGGGGGGCCGCGCACAGATACGCAGTATTTT,CAISESLAGGPRTDTQYF
few,TRBV6-2/TRBV6-3,NA,TRBJ2-1,TGTGCCAGCAGTTATCAGGGATGGGAGGACACTAATGAGCAGTTCTTC,CASSYQGWEDTNEQFF
few,TRBV5-1,NA,TRBJ2-5,TGCGCCAGCAGCGTGGACTCGGGGGCGGAGACCCAGTACTTC,CASSVDSGAETQYF
few,TRBV6-2/TRBV6-3,TRBD1,TRBJ2-1,TGTGCCAGCAGTTACCAGACAGGGTCAAACAATGAGCAGTTCTTC,CASSYQTGSNNEQFF
NA,TRBV10-3,NA,TRBJ1-5,TGTGCCATCAGTGAGGGTACGGTCGGGCAGCCCCAGCATTTT,CAISEGTVGQPQHF
few,TRBV6-2/TRBV6-3,TRBD1,TRBJ2-7,TGTGCCAGCAGTTACAAGGGACAGCCGACCTACGAGCAGTACTTC,CASSYKGQPTYEQYF
NA,TRBV4-2,NA,TRBJ2-2,TGTGCCAGCAGCCCCCGGGCTTCAACGGGCACCGGGGAGCTGTTTTTT,CASSPRASTGTGELFF
few,TRBV7-8,TRBD2,TRBJ2-7,TGTGCCAGCAGCTTCGAGCGGGAGGACGCCTACGAGCAGTACTTC,CASSFEREDAYEQYF
many,TRBV7-2,TRBD2,TRBJ2-7,TGTGCCAGCAGCTTGGGACTATTGGGATCCTACGAGCAGTACTTC,CASSLGLLGSYEQYF
NA,TRBV7-3,NA,TRBJ2-2,TGTGCCAGCAGCCGTGGCCCGACCGGTAGGGGAACCGGGGAGCTGTTTTTT,CASSRGPTGRGTGELFF
NA,TRBV6-5,NA,TRBJ1-1,TGTGCCAGCAGTTATGAGGGGCTGAGCACTGAAGCTTTCTTT,CASSYEGLSTEAFF
many,TRBV20-1,NA,TRBJ2-1,TGCAGTGCTGTCCGGGACTCCCGATACAATGAGCAGTTCTTC,CSAVRDSRYNEQFF
few,TRBV15,NA,TRBJ1-2,TGTGCCACCAGCGGAGACGGACAGCCCCGGGACTATGGCTACACCTTC,CATSGDGQPRDYGYTF
many,TRBV20-1,NA,TRBJ1-1,TGCAGTGCTAGGGAACAGGGCGGGATAAACACTGAAGCTTTCTTT,CSAREQGGINTEAFF
few,TRBV10-3,TRBD1,TRBJ2-7,TGTGCCATCACCACAGACAGGGGCAACGAGCAGTACTTC,CAITTDRGNEQYF
NA,TRBV12-3/TRBV12-4,NA,TRBJ1-5,TGTGCCAGCAGTCCTCGGACCAATCAGCCCCAGCATTTT,CASSPRTNQPQHF
NA,TRBV15,NA,TRBJ2-5,TGTGCCACCAGCAGAGAATCGACAGTGTACCAAGAGACCCAGTACTTC,CATSRESTVYQETQYF
many,TRBV10-3,NA,TRBJ1-1,TGTGCCATCAGTGAGGGGAAAGGGATGAGCACTGAAGCTTTCTTT,CAISEGKGMSTEAFF
NA,TRBV21-1,NA,TRBJ2-3,TGTGCCAGCACCCAAGTGGGCGGGAGGGCCCCCACAGATACGCAGTATTTT,CASTQVGGRAPTDTQYF
few,TRBV4-3,TRBD2,TRBJ2-7,TGCGCCAGCAGCCAAGATAGGGCTAGCGGGAGCTACGAGCAGTACTTC,CASSQDRASGSYEQYF
NA,TRBV11-2,NA,TRBJ2-2,TGTGCCAGCAGCTTATCAAGTTTCGCCGGGGAGCTGTTTTTT,CASSLSSFAGELFF
many,TRBV28,NA,TRBJ2-7,TGTGCCAGCAGTCCTACTTTCGGACAGCGATCCTACGAGCAGTACTTC,CASSPTFGQRSYEQYF
many,TRBV4-3,NA,TRBJ2-7,TGCGCCAGCAGCCAAGATTTCGACAGTACCTACGAGCAGTACTTC,CASSQDFDSTYEQYF
few,TRBV18,NA,TRBJ2-3,TGTGCCAGCTCACAAATAGCGGAGCCCAGAGATACGCAGTATTTT,CASSQIAEPRDTQYF
many,TRBV10-3,TRBD1,TRBJ1-2,TGTGCCATCGCCCTAACAGGGGACTATGGCTACACCTTC,CAIALTGDYGYTF
few,TRBV19,NA,TRBJ2-2,TGTGCCAGTAGTGTCCTAAGGGGCACCGGGGAGCTGTTTTTT,CASSVLRGTGELFF
NA,TRBV18,NA,TRBJ2-1,TGTGCCAGCTGCGGTCAGGGTATAGATGAGCAGTTCTTC,CASCGQGIDEQFF